The 13 T cell receptor beta chains given below trace back to one sample, sequenced in a study of neurological immune-mediated disorders. TCRdb itself ran the 5' RACE reads through MiXCR, one entry per CDR3 protein. The data contain tens of thousands of distinct CDR3 sequences, 7% to 9% of them seen just once; the ten biggest clones take up 1.5% to 2%. Noted time point: longitudinal time-point 3. The sequencing sample was made of PBMCs. The receptors stem from a woman in her forties in good health.

The V and J genes are TRBV7-9 and TRBJ1-1; no clear D. The germline CDR1 and CDR2 sequences are SEHNR and FQNEAQ (reference sequence). Trimming pared 2 bases from V and 5 bases from J, leaving 6 bases between. This CDR3 has 12 residues. This CDR3 is CASSLWHTEAFF. Here the CDR3 DNA reads TGTGCCAGCAGCTTATGGCATACTGAAGCTTTCTTT.

Ten or more counts support this clonotype. The J gene is TRBJ2-3, the V gene TRBV4-2, with D unclear. The CDR3 totals 17 residues. The V end was cut by 2 bases, the J end by 4 bases, with 19 bases between. The germline CDR1 and CDR2 sequences are LGHNA and YNFKEQ. CDR3 sequence reads: CASSQTSAAIGPDTQYF. The CDR3 DNA is TGTGCCAGCAGCCAAACTTCGGCAGCCATAGGACCAGATACGCAGTATTTT.

There are many counts of this clonotype. V and J are TRBV5-6 and TRBJ1-4, with 9 nucleotides matching TRBD1. Germline CDR1 SGHDT, CDR2 YYEEEE. The CDR3 extends over 15 amino acids. Trimming at V came to 2 bases and at J to 10 bases, leaving 9 bases not matched to a gene. The CDR3 nucleotides are TGTGCCAGCAGCTTCAGGGACAGGGTAGCTGCAAAACTGTTTTTT. Translation: CASSFRDRVAAKLFF.

This clonotype was counted at least ten times. The V call is TRBV6-4, the J call TRBJ2-1; 8 bases are shared with TRBD2. The junction had 3 bases not matched to a gene; V was cut back by 2 bases and J by 6 bases. Germline V gene lookup returns CDR1 MRHNA and CDR2 SNTAGT. The CDR3 is made up of 14 amino acids. The chain's CDR3 is CASSDLAGGNEQFF. CDR3 DNA: TGTGCCAGCAGTGACCTCGCGGGAGGCAATGAGCAGTTCTTC.

The V and J genes are TRBV5-1 and TRBJ1-2; TRBD1 aligns across 7 bases. CDR3 length equals 13 residues. V was pared by 9 bases and J by 10 bases, with 15 bases of the junction left unmatched. Looked up from germline, CDR1 is SGHRS and CDR2 is YFSETQ. The CDR3 DNA reads as TGCGCCACCCGCTGGGATCCGGGACAGACCTACACCTTC. This sequence encodes CATRWDPGQTYTF.

This clonotype was counted many times. The CDR3 DNA reads TGTGCCATCAGTGATCGGTCTCGCACAGATACGCAGTATTTT. It encodes CAISDRSRTDTQYF. The chain links TRBV10-3 to TRBJ2-3; D not certain. The germline gives CDR1 ENHRY, CDR2 SYGVKD. The CDR3 consists of 14 residues. Trimming removed 3 bases from V and 1 base from J, with 8 bases in between.

This clonotype was recorded many times. This chain uses TRBV5-1 with TRBJ2-1; unclear D gene. The germline gives CDR1 SGHRS, CDR2 YFSETQ. The germline V and J ends were trimmed by 0 bases and 7 bases, with 14 bases remaining between them. This CDR3 comprises 15 residues. This CDR3 is CASSLDRASANEQFF. The CDR3 DNA reads as TGCGCCAGCAGCTTGGACAGAGCGAGTGCGAATGAGCAGTTCTTC. Complete variable domain (other parts from reference TRBV5-1 and TRBJ2-1): KAGVTQTPRYLIKTRGQQVTLSCSPISGHRSVSWYQQTPGQGLQFLFEYFSETQRNKGNFPGRFSGRQFSNSRSEMNVSTLELGDSALYLCASSLDRASANEQFFGPGTRLTVL.

This clonotype was counted ten times or more. The V call is TRBV15, the J call TRBJ2-5; maybe TRBD1 (5 bases). Germline V gene lookup returns CDR1 LNHNV and CDR2 YYDKDF (reference sequence). The CDR3 extends over 14 amino acids. The V gene lost 8 bases and the J gene lost 2 bases, with 15 bases spanning the gap. CDR3 region: CATSDGAIQETQYF. The CDR3 coding sequence is TGTGCCACCTCCGATGGGGCTATACAAGAGACCCAGTACTTC.

At least ten counts were recorded for this clonotype. The chain has TRBV6-1 and TRBJ2-3, with D uncertain. CDR3 length equals 10 residues. Deletions cut 8 bases from V and 5 bases from J, with 5 bases between. Germline lookup yields CDR1 MNHNS and CDR2 SASEGT. The CDR3 nucleotides are TGTGCCAGCTACTTAGATACGCAGTATTTT. It is translated as CASYLDTQYF.

To note about this clonotype: A much larger clone is a single base away; this may be a read error. The genes are TRBV6-1 and TRBJ2-1; 7 bases fit TRBD1. CDR3 size: 14 residues. Germline lookup yields CDR1 MNHNS and CDR2 SASEGT. CDR3 protein: CASRLGQSYNERFF. The CDR3 nucleotides read TGTGCCAGTCGATTGGGACAGAGTTACAATGAGCGGTTCTTC.

This clonotype was recorded at least ten times. The V call is TRBV20-1, the J call TRBJ1-3; tentatively, D is TRBD1 (6 bases). This CDR3 contains 15 residues. The germline gives CDR1 DFQATT, CDR2 SNEGSKA (reference sequence). The ends were cut back, 6 bases at V and 0 bases at J, with 15 bases in the middle. CDR3 protein: CSAARGQVSGNTIYF. CDR3 nucleotides: TGCAGTGCAGCCAGGGGCCAGGTCTCTGGAAACACCATATATTTT.

This clonotype showed up many times. The genes are TRBV19 and TRBJ2-1; D tentatively fits TRBD1 or TRBD2 (5 bases each). The germline V gene has CDR1 LNHDA and CDR2 SQIVND (reference sequence). The V and J ends lost 3 bases and 1 base respectively, with 10 bases between them. The CDR3 has 15 amino acids. The CDR3 is CASSIGAESYNEQFF. As DNA, the CDR3 is TGTGCCAGTAGTATCGGGGCGGAATCCTACAATGAGCAGTTCTTC.

This clonotype was detected only a few times. CDR3 amino acids: CASRGIDRYTGELFF. CDR3 sequence (DNA): TGTGCCAGCAGGGGGATAGACAGATACACCGGGGAGCTGTTTTTT. The chain recombines TRBV7-2 with TRBJ2-2; weak D call: TRBD1 (5 bases). The CDR3 contains 15 residues. V lost 6 bases and J 3 bases, leaving 14 bases between the germline ends. The germline V gene has CDR1 SGHTA and CDR2 FQGNSA.